A selection of T cell receptor beta chains follows, all from one sample in a study of early T cells in non-severe SARS-CoV-2 infection. TCRdb fed the 5' RACE reads into MiXCR, producing one record per CDR3 protein. The sample holds 27,000 or so distinct CDR3 sequences, approximately 6.3% seen once. What was sequenced was whole blood. The source is an adult who was a healthcare worker with PCR-confirmed SARS-CoV-2 infection or an uninfected control (not recorded which). Both conserved end residues are part of each CDR3. A D gene is named only where the DNA matches it firmly. The listing skips clone size in some rows; elsewhere it reads once, few, many or a size class.

NA,many,TRBJ1-5,TRBV24-1,CATKGPISNQPQHF,TGTGCCACCAAGGGACCGATTAGCAATCAGCCCCAGCATTTT
NA,NA,TRBJ2-3,TRBV12-3/TRBV12-4,CASLPSTDTQYF,TGTGCCAGCCTCCCTAGCACAGATACGCAGTATTTT
TRBD2,few,TRBJ2-3,TRBV6-2/TRBV6-3,CASTYRGLASDTQYF,TGTGCCAGCACCTACAGGGGACTAGCTTCAGATACGCAGTATTTT
NA,NA,TRBJ2-1,TRBV7-2,CASSETPRAYNEQFF,TGTGCCAGCAGCGAAACCCCTCGAGCTTACAATGAGCAGTTCTTC
NA,NA,TRBJ2-1,TRBV30,CAWSPTRSEQFF,TGTGCCTGGAGTCCTACTAGGAGTGAGCAGTTCTTC
TRBD2,many,TRBJ2-1,TRBV5-4,CASSLRTSGSSNEQFF,TGTGCCAGCAGCCTCCGAACTAGCGGGAGTAGCAATGAGCAGTTCTTC
TRBD1,many,TRBJ2-7,TRBV20-1,CSAGQGVDEQYF,TGCAGTGCTGGACAGGGGGTGGACGAGCAGTACTTC
NA,few,TRBJ2-2,TRBV20-1,CSASGSNTGELFF,TGCAGTGCTAGCGGGTCAAACACCGGGGAGCTGTTTTTT
NA,many,TRBJ2-5,TRBV12-3/TRBV12-4,CASSLGQARETQYF,TGTGCCAGCAGTTTAGGGCAGGCCCGGGAGACCCAGTACTTC
NA,NA,TRBJ2-3,TRBV4-3,CASSQVLTNTDTQYF,TGCGCCAGCAGCCAAGTGCTAACAAACACAGATACGCAGTATTTT
NA,many,TRBJ1-1,TRBV11-3,CASSTRGEAEAFF,TGTGCCAGCAGCACAAGGGGCGAGGCTGAAGCTTTCTTT
NA,NA,TRBJ2-1,TRBV28,CASRQAGQLKYNEQFF,TGTGCCAGCAGGCAAGCCGGACAGCTGAAATACAATGAGCAGTTCTTC
NA,many,TRBJ2-2,TRBV20-1,CSAREAGTTGELFF,TGCAGTGCTAGAGAAGCAGGGACCACCGGGGAGCTGTTTTTT
TRBD1,many,TRBJ1-1,TRBV12-5,CASGWDRVRTEAFF,TGTGCTAGTGGTTGGGACAGGGTACGCACTGAAGCTTTCTTT
TRBD1,many,TRBJ2-7,TRBV5-5,CASSLTGRQGKSGSYEQYF,TGTGCCAGCAGCTTGACCGGACGACAGGGGAAATCAGGCTCCTACGAGCAGTACTTC
TRBD1,few,TRBJ2-5,TRBV6-1,CASSGTGANWETQYF,TGTGCCAGCAGTGGAACAGGGGCGAATTGGGAGACCCAGTACTTC
NA,many,TRBJ2-6,TRBV12-3/TRBV12-4,CASSFGLYGSGANVLTF,TGTGCCAGCAGTTTTGGCCTTTATGGGTCTGGGGCCAACGTCCTGACTTTC
TRBD1,few,TRBJ1-1,TRBV7-3,CASSSSGGTEAFF,TGTGCCAGCAGCTCTTCAGGGGGAACTGAAGCTTTCTTT
NA,many,TRBJ1-6,TRBV18,CASSPAVAGSSPLHF,TGTGCCAGCTCACCGGCGGTTGCAGGGAGTTCACCCCTCCACTTT
NA,many,TRBJ2-3,TRBV7-3,CASSPGPTDTQYF,TGTGCCAGCAGTCCAGGACCCACAGATACGCAGTATTTT
NA,many,TRBJ1-4,TRBV28,CASSLGARSEKLFF,TGTGCCAGCAGTTTAGGGGCGAGGAGTGAAAAACTGTTTTTT
TRBD1,many,TRBJ1-4,TRBV6-1,CASSDRGRPTEKLFF,TGTGCCAGCAGTGACAGGGGGCGCCCGACGGAAAAACTGTTTTTT
NA,many,TRBJ2-1,TRBV12-5,CATRLGGSYNEQFF,TGTGCTACCCGACTTGGAGGCAGCTACAATGAGCAGTTCTTC
TRBD1,NA,TRBJ2-6,TRBV5-4,CASRDRGSGANVLTF,TGTGCCAGCAGGGACAGGGGCTCTGGGGCCAACGTCCTGACTTTC
NA,many,TRBJ2-2,TRBV18,CASSPQKNTGELFF,TGTGCCAGCTCGCCTCAGAAGAACACCGGGGAGCTGTTTTTT
TRBD1,few,TRBJ2-1,TRBV5-1,CASSSGQGSSYNEQFF,TGCGCCAGCAGCTCGGGACAGGGAAGCTCCTACAATGAGCAGTTCTTC
TRBD2,many,TRBJ2-5,TRBV13,CASSSAGTREETQYF,TGTGCCAGCAGCTCCGCAGGGACTAGGGAGGAGACCCAGTACTTC
TRBD1,many,TRBJ1-4,TRBV7-9,CASSLSTGSGINEKLFF,TGTGCCAGCAGCTTATCGACAGGGTCAGGTATTAATGAAAAACTGTTTTTT
NA,many,TRBJ1-2,TRBV9,CASSVGDRQIYGYTF,TGTGCCAGCAGCGTGGGGGACCGCCAGATCTATGGCTACACCTTC
TRBD2,many,TRBJ2-3,TRBV5-3,CARSFRTSGGVRDTQYF,TGTGCCAGAAGCTTTCGAACTAGCGGGGGCGTTAGGGATACGCAGTATTTT
NA,many,TRBJ2-3,TRBV7-8,CASSRRTQATDTQYF,TGTGCCAGCAGCCGGAGGACTCAAGCCACAGATACGCAGTATTTT
NA,NA,TRBJ2-7,TRBV7-6,CASSPTSSADEQYF,TGTGCCAGCAGCCCCACGAGTTCCGCCGACGAGCAGTACTTC